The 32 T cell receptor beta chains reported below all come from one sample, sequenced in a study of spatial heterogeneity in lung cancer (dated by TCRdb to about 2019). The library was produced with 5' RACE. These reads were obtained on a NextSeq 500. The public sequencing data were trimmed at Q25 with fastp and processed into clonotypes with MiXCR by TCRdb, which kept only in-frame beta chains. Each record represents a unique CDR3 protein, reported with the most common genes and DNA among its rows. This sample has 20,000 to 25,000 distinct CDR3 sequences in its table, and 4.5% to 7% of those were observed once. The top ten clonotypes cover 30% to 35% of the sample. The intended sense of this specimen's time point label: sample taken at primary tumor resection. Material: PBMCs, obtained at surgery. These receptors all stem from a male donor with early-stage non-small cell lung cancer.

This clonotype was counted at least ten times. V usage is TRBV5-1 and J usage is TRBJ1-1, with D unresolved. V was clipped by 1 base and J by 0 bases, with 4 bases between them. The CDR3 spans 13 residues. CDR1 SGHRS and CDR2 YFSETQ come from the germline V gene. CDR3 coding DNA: TGCGCCAGCAGCTTGACAGTGAACACTGAAGCTTTCTTT. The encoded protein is CASSLTVNTEAFF.

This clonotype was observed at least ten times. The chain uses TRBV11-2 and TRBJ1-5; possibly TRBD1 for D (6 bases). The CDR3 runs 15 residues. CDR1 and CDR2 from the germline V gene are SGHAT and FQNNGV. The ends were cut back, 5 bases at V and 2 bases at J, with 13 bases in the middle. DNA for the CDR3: TGTGCCAGCAGCGCTGGGGGGCAAGGCAATCAGCCCCAGCATTTT. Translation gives CASSAGGQGNQPQHF.

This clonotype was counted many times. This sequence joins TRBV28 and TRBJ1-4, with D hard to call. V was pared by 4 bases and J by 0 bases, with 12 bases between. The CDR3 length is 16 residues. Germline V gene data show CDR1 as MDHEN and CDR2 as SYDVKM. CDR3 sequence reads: CASSSVLSATNEKLFF. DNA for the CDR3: TGTGCCAGCAGTTCCGTGTTGAGCGCAACTAATGAAAAACTGTTTTTT.

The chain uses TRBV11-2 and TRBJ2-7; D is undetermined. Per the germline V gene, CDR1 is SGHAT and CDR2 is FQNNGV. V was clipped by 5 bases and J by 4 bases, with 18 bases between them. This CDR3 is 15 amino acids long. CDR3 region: CASSLFWPPKYEQYF. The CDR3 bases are TGTGCCAGCAGCCTGTTCTGGCCTCCTAAATACGAGCAGTACTTC.

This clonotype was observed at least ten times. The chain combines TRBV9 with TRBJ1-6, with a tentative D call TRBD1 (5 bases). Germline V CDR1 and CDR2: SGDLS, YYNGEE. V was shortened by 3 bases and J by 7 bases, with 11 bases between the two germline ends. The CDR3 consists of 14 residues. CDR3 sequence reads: CASSEGTGNSPLHF. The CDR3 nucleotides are TGTGCCAGCAGCGAGGGGACGGGGAATTCACCCCTCCACTTT.

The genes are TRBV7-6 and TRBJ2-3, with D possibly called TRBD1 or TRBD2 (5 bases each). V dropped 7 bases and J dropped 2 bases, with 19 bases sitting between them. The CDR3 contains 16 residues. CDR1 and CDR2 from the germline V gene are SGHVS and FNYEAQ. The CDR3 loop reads CASTHGPGSVTDTQYF. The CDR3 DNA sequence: TGTGCCAGCACCCACGGCCCAGGGAGCGTCACAGATACGCAGTATTTT.

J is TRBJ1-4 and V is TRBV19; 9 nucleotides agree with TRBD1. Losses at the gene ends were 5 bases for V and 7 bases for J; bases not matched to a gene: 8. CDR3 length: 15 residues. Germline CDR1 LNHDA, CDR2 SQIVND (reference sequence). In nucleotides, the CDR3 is TGTGCCAGTAGTGATCGACAGGGGGAATCTGAAAAACTGTTTTTT. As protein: CASSDRQGESEKLFF.

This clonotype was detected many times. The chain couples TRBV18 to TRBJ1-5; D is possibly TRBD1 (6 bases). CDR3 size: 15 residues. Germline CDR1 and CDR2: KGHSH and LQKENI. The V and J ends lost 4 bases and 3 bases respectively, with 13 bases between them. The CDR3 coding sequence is TGTGCCAGCTCACTAGGACAGAGGGACAATCAGCCCCAGCATTTT. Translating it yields CASSLGQRDNQPQHF.

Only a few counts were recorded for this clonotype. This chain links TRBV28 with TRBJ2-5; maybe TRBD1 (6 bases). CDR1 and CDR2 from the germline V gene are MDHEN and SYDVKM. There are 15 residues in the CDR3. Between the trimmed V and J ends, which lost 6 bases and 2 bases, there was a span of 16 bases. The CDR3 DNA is TGTGCCAGCAGCCGTCCGTCGACAGGACAAGAGACCCAGTACTTC. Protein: CASSRPSTGQETQYF. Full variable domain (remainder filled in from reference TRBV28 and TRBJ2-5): DVKVTQSSRYLVKRTGEKVFLECVQDMDHENMFWYRQDPGLGLRLIYFSYDVKMKEKGDIPEGYSVSREKKERFSLILESASTNQTSMYLCASSRPSTGQETQYFGPGTRLLVL.

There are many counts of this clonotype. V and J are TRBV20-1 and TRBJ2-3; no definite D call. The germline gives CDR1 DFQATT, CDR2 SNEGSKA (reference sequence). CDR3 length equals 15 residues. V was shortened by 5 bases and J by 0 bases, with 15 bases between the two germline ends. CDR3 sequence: CSAPDPRTSTDTQYF. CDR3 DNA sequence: TGCAGTGCTCCGGACCCCCGGACGAGCACAGATACGCAGTATTTT.

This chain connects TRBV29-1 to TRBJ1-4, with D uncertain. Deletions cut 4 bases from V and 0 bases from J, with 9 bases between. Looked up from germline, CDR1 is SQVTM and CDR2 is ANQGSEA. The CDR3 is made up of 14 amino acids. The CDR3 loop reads CSVGLPATNEKLFF. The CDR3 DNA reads TGCAGCGTTGGGCTCCCCGCAACTAATGAAAAACTGTTTTTT.

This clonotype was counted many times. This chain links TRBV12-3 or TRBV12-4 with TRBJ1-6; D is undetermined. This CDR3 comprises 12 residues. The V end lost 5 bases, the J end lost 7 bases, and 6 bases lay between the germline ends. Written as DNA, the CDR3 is TGTGCCAGCAGTCCCCACAATTCACCCCTCCACTTT. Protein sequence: CASSPHNSPLHF.

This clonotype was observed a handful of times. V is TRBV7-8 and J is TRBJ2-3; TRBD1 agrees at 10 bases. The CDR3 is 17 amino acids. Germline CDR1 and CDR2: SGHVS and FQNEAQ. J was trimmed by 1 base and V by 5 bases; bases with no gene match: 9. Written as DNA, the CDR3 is TGTGCCAGCAGCCATGACAGGGGGCGCGGGGGCACAGATACGCAGTATTTT. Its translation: CASSHDRGRGGTDTQYF.

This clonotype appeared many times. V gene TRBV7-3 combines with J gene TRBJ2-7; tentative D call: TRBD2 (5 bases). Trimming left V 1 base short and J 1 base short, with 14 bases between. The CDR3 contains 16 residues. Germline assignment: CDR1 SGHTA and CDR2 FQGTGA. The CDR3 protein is CASSLIRGSRSYEQYF. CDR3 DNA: TGTGCCAGCAGCTTAATCCGAGGGAGCCGATCCTACGAGCAGTACTTC.

The chain's CDR3 is CASSQRTDGTDTQYF. The CDR3 DNA sequence: TGTGCCAGCAGCCAGAGGACAGACGGGACAGATACGCAGTATTTT. This rearrangement joins TRBV4-2 to TRBJ2-3; D possibly corresponds to TRBD1 (6 bases). Trimming took 3 bases from V and 3 from J, leaving 13 bases between them. The CDR3 runs 15 residues. The germline gives CDR1 LGHNA, CDR2 YNFKEQ.

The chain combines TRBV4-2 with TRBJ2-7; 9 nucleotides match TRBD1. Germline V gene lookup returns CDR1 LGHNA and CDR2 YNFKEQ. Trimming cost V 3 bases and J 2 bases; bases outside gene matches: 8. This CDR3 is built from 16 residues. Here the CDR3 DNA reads TGTGCCAGCAGCCAGCCCGGGACAGGGTCAGCCTACGAGCAGTACTTC. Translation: CASSQPGTGSAYEQYF.

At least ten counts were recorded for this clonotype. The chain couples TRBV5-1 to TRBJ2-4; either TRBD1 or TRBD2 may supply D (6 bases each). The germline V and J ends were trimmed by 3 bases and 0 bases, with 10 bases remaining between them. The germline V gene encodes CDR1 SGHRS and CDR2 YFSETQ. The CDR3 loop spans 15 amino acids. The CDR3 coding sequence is TGCGCCAGCAGCTGGACAGCGGGAGCCAAAAACATTCAGTACTTC. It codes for CASSWTAGAKNIQYF.

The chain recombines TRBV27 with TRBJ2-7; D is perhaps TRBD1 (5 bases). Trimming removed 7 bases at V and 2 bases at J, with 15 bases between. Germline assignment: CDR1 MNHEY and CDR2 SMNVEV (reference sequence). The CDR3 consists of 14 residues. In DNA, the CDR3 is TGTGCCAGCAAAATGGGGTTAGGGGCCTACGAGCAGTACTTC. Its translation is CASKMGLGAYEQYF.

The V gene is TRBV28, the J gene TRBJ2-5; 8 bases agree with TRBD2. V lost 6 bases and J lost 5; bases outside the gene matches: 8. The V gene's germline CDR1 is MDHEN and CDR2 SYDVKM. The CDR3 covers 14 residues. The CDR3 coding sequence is TGTGCCAGCAGCTTTAGCGGGGCAGGGGAGACCCAGTACTTC. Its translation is CASSFSGAGETQYF.

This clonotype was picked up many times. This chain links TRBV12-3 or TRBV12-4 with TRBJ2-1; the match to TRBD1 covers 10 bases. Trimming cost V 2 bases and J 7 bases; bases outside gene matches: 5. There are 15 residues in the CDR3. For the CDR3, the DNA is TGTGCCAGCAGTTTACGGACAGGGGGGGGTAATGAGCAGTTCTTC. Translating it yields CASSLRTGGGNEQFF.

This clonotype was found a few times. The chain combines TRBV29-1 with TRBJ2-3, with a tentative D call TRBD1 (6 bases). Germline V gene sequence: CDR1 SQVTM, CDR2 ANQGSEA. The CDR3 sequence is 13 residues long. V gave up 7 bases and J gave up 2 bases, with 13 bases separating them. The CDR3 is CSASRGATDTQYF. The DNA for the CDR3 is TGCAGCGCGAGCAGGGGCGCCACAGATACGCAGTATTTT.

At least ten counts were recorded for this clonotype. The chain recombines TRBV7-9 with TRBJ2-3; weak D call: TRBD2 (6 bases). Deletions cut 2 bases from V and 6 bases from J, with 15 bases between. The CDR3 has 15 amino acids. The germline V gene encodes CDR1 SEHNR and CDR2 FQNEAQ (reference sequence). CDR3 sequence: CASSLTGGPADTQYF. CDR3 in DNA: TGTGCCAGCAGCTTAACCGGAGGGCCAGCGGATACGCAGTATTTT.

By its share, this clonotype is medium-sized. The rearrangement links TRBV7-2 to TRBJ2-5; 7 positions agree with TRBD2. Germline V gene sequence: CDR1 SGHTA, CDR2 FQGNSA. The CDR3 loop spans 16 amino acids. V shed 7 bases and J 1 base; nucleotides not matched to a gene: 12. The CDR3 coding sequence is TGTGCCAGCACCGTAGTACGCGGGGGAACCCAAGAGACCCAGTACTTC. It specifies CASTVVRGGTQETQYF. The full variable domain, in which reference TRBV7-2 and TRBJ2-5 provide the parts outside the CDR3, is GAGVSQSPSNKVTEKGKDVELRCDPISGHTALYWYRQSLGQGLEFLIYFQGNSAPDKSGLPSDRFSAERTGGSVSTLTIQRTQQEDSAVYLCASTVVRGGTQETQYFGPGTRLLVL.

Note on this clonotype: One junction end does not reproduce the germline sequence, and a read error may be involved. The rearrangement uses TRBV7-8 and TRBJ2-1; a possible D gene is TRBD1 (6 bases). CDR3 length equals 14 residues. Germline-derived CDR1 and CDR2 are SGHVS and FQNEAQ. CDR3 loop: CAGSVGGSHNEQFF. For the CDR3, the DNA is TGTGCCGGCAGCGTTGGGGGCAGTCACAATGAGCAGTTCTTC.

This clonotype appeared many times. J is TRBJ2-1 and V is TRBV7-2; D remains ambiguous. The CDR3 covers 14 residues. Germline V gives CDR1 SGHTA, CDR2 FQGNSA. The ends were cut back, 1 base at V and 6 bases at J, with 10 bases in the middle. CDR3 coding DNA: TGTGCCAGCAGCTTAGAATTCTCCGGCAATGAGCAGTTCTTC. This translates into CASSLEFSGNEQFF.

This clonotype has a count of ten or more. DNA of the CDR3: TGTGCCAGCAGCCCGAGGGGGTACGAGCAGTACTTC. This codes for CASSPRGYEQYF. V is TRBV7-9 and J is TRBJ2-7, with a weak D call TRBD1 (6 bases). This CDR3 region has 12 residues. V gave up 5 bases and J gave up 4 bases, with 9 bases separating them. From germline, CDR1 is SEHNR and CDR2 FQNEAQ (reference sequence). The variable domain in full, with the rest retrieved from reference TRBV7-9 and TRBJ2-7, is DTGVSQNPRHKITKRGQNVTFRCDPISEHNRLYWYRQTLGQGPEFLTYFQNEAQLEKSRLLSDRFSAERPKGSFSTLEIQRTEQGDSAMYLCASSPRGYEQYFGPGTRLTVT.

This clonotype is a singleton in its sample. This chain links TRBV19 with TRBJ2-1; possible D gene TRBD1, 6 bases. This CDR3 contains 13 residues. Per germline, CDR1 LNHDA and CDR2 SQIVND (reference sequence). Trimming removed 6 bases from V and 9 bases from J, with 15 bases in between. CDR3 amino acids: CASREAGAGEQFF. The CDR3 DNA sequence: TGTGCCAGTAGGGAGGCAGGGGCCGGTGAGCAGTTCTTC.

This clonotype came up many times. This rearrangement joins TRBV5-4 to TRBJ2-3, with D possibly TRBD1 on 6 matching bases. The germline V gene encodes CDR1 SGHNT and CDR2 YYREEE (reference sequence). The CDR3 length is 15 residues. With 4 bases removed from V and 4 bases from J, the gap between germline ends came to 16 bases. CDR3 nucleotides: TGTGCCAGCAGCCCAGCCAGGGGATCCGCAGATACGCAGTATTTT. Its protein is CASSPARGSADTQYF.

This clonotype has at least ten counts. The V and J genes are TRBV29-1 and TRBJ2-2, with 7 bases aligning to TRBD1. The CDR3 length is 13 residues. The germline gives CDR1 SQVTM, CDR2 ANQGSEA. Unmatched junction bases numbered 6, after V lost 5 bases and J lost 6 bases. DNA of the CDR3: TGCAGCGTTAGACAGGGAGCGGCCGGGGAGCTGTTTTTT. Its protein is CSVRQGAAGELFF.

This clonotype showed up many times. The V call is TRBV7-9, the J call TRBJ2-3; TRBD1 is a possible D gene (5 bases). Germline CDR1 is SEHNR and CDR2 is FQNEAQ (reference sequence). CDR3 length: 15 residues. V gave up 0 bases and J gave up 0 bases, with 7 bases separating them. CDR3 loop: CASSLAGPSTDTQYF. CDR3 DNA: TGTGCCAGCAGCTTAGCGGGGCCTAGCACAGATACGCAGTATTTT.

CDR3 sequence (DNA): TGTGCCAGCAGCCCAGAGGTCACTAACACCGGGGAGCTGTTTTTT. Translating gives CASSPEVTNTGELFF. The chain links TRBV7-2 to TRBJ2-2; D unresolved. Trimming took 5 bases from V and 2 from J, leaving 12 bases between them. The CDR3 covers 15 residues. Germline lookup yields CDR1 SGHTA and CDR2 FQGNSA.

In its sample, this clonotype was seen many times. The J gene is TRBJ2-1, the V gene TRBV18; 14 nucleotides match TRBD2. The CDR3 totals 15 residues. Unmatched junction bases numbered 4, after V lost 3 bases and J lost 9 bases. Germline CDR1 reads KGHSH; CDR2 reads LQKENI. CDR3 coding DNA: TGTGCCAGCTCACCTGGGACTAGCGGGAGTGGTGAGCAGTTCTTC. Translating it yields CASSPGTSGSGEQFF.